These T cell receptor beta chains were read from a single sample in a study of cytomegalovirus exposure and HLA in healthy donors. Sequencing was performed with immunoSEQ multiplex PCR; in TCRdb, only in-frame clones are kept and a portion is missing. This sample has 150,000 to 200,000 clones; 84% occur once, and the top ten carry 4.8%. The sequencing sample was made of PBMCs. These receptors all come from a girl aged 5-17 years in good health and CMV-seropositive. Each CDR3 is given with its conserved first and last residue. A D gene is named only where the DNA matches it firmly. Part of the rows lack a size; the others show once, few, many or a class for expanded clones.

abundance: NA
v_gene: TRBV5-8
j_gene: TRBJ1-5
d_gene: NA
CDR3aa: CASSRTRYSNQPQHF
CDR3nt: TGTGCCAGCAGCCGCACCAGGTATAGCAATCAGCCCCAGCATTTT

abundance: NA
v_gene: TRBV19
j_gene: TRBJ1-2
d_gene: TRBD1
CDR3aa: CASSQDRNYGYTF
CDR3nt: TGTGCCAGTAGCCAGGACAGGAACTATGGCTACACCTTC

abundance: few
v_gene: TRBV5-1
j_gene: TRBJ1-1
d_gene: NA
CDR3aa: CASSLRPGEREAFF
CDR3nt: TGCGCCAGCAGCTTGAGGCCAGGGGAAAGGGAAGCTTTCTTT

abundance: NA
v_gene: TRBV19
j_gene: TRBJ1-2
d_gene: NA
CDR3aa: CASRLTGAYGYTF
CDR3nt: TGTGCCAGTAGATTAACAGGAGCCTATGGCTACACCTTC

abundance: NA
v_gene: TRBV28
j_gene: TRBJ1-1
d_gene: NA
CDR3aa: CASSLIKGSGAFF
CDR3nt: TGTGCCAGCAGTTTAATAAAGGGGTCGGGAGCTTTCTTT

abundance: NA
v_gene: TRBV4-1
j_gene: TRBJ2-2
d_gene: TRBD2
CDR3aa: CASSQIAGANTGELFF
CDR3nt: TGCGCCAGCAGCCAAATAGCGGGGGCGAACACCGGGGAGCTGTTTTTT

abundance: NA
v_gene: TRBV6-1
j_gene: TRBJ2-7
d_gene: NA
CDR3aa: CASSPELPQGQYF
CDR3nt: TGTGCCAGCAGTCCTGAACTACCCCAGGGGCAGTACTTC

abundance: NA
v_gene: TRBV7-6
j_gene: TRBJ1-2
d_gene: NA
CDR3aa: CASSSRGGSFYGYTF
CDR3nt: TGTGCCAGCAGCTCCCGGGGAGGTAGTTTCTATGGCTACACCTTC

abundance: NA
v_gene: TRBV7-8
j_gene: TRBJ2-7
d_gene: NA
CDR3aa: CASSLGLGGEQYF
CDR3nt: TGTGCCAGCAGCTTAGGACTGGGAGGCGAGCAGTACTTC

abundance: NA
v_gene: TRBV18
j_gene: TRBJ1-1
d_gene: TRBD1
CDR3aa: CASSPETGVTEAFF
CDR3nt: TGTGCCAGCTCACCTGAGACAGGGGTCACTGAAGCTTTCTTT

abundance: NA
v_gene: TRBV5-1
j_gene: TRBJ2-2
d_gene: TRBD1
CDR3aa: CASSFWTGITGELFF
CDR3nt: TGCGCCAGCAGCTTTTGGACAGGGATCACCGGGGAGCTGTTTTTT

abundance: NA
v_gene: TRBV6-1
j_gene: TRBJ2-7
d_gene: TRBD1
CDR3aa: CASSRQGRGDEQYF
CDR3nt: TGTGCCAGCAGCCGACAGGGGAGAGGGGACGAGCAGTACTTC

abundance: NA
v_gene: TRBV11-1
j_gene: TRBJ2-7
d_gene: NA
CDR3aa: CASSLAGVSYEQYF
CDR3nt: TGTGCCAGCAGCTTGGCCGGGGTCTCCTACGAGCAGTACTTC

abundance: NA
v_gene: TRBV18
j_gene: TRBJ2-1
d_gene: NA
CDR3aa: CASSRVTSYNEQFF
CDR3nt: TGTGCCAGCTCGAGAGTTACCTCCTACAATGAGCAGTTCTTC

abundance: NA
v_gene: TRBV18
j_gene: TRBJ1-1
d_gene: NA
CDR3aa: CASSPPSYLTEAFF
CDR3nt: TGTGCCAGCTCACCACCTTCCTATCTCACTGAAGCTTTCTTT

abundance: NA
v_gene: TRBV29-1
j_gene: TRBJ2-3
d_gene: NA
CDR3aa: CSVDLLGGVTDTQYF
CDR3nt: TGCAGCGTGGACCTTCTTGGCGGGGTCACAGATACGCAGTATTTT

abundance: NA
v_gene: TRBV5-6
j_gene: TRBJ1-1
d_gene: TRBD1
CDR3aa: CASNYRGDTEAFF
CDR3nt: TGTGCCAGCAACTACAGGGGGGACACTGAAGCTTTCTTT

abundance: NA
v_gene: TRBV19
j_gene: TRBJ2-7
d_gene: NA
CDR3aa: CASSRISYEQYF
CDR3nt: TGTGCCAGCTCGAGAATTTCCTACGAGCAGTACTTC

abundance: NA
v_gene: TRBV19
j_gene: TRBJ1-1
d_gene: NA
CDR3aa: CASSIEGGSEAFF
CDR3nt: TGTGCCAGTAGTATAGAGGGAGGGTCTGAAGCTTTCTTT

abundance: NA
v_gene: TRBV6-1
j_gene: TRBJ1-6
d_gene: NA
CDR3aa: CASSEFSGGLGKGSPLHF
CDR3nt: TGTGCCAGCAGTGAATTCTCGGGGGGCTTGGGAAAGGGTTCACCCCTCCACTTT

abundance: NA
v_gene: TRBV10-3
j_gene: TRBJ1-5
d_gene: NA
CDR3aa: CALPRGAQRQPQHF
CDR3nt: TGTGCCCTCCCCCGGGGGGCGCAGAGACAGCCCCAGCATTTT

abundance: NA
v_gene: TRBV7-9
j_gene: TRBJ1-2
d_gene: TRBD1
CDR3aa: CASSWGTGSYGYTF
CDR3nt: TGTGCCAGCAGCTGGGGGACAGGCAGCTATGGCTACACCTTC

abundance: once
v_gene: TRBV27
j_gene: TRBJ1-4
d_gene: TRBD1
CDR3aa: CASSPRLTGTGTEKLFF
CDR3nt: TGTGCCAGCAGTCCACGCCTAACCGGGACAGGGACTGAAAAACTGTTTTTT

abundance: NA
v_gene: TRBV7-2
j_gene: TRBJ2-5
d_gene: TRBD2
CDR3aa: CASSPGLAGAETQYF
CDR3nt: TGTGCCAGCAGCCCTGGACTAGCGGGGGCAGAGACCCAGTACTTC

abundance: NA
v_gene: TRBV11-2
j_gene: TRBJ1-3
d_gene: NA
CDR3aa: CASSLANRAGGNTIYF
CDR3nt: TGTGCCAGCAGCTTAGCCAACAGGGCAGGAGGAAACACCATATATTTT

abundance: NA
v_gene: TRBV5-1
j_gene: TRBJ1-4
d_gene: TRBD1
CDR3aa: CASSNRYDRGRDEKLFF
CDR3nt: TGCGCCAGCAGCAATCGCTACGACAGGGGGCGCGATGAAAAACTGTTTTTT

abundance: NA
v_gene: TRBV5-4
j_gene: TRBJ2-3
d_gene: NA
CDR3aa: CASSLESGSNAQYF
CDR3nt: TGTGCCAGCAGCTTGGAATCAGGTTCCAATGCGCAGTATTTT

abundance: few
v_gene: TRBV18
j_gene: TRBJ1-2
d_gene: NA
CDR3aa: CASSTKISPNYGYTF
CDR3nt: TGTGCCAGCTCCACCAAGATCAGTCCTAACTATGGCTACACCTTC

abundance: once
v_gene: TRBV6-6
j_gene: TRBJ1-1
d_gene: NA
CDR3aa: CASSLDSLNTEAFF
CDR3nt: TGTGCCAGCAGTTTAGACAGCTTGAACACTGAAGCTTTCTTT

abundance: NA
v_gene: TRBV11-3
j_gene: TRBJ2-1
d_gene: NA
CDR3aa: CASSFRNEQFF
CDR3nt: TGTGCCAGCAGCTTCAGGAATGAGCAGTTCTTC

abundance: NA
v_gene: TRBV18
j_gene: TRBJ2-1
d_gene: TRBD2
CDR3aa: CASSPLLAANNEQFF
CDR3nt: TGTGCCAGCTCACCACTACTAGCGGCGAACAATGAGCAGTTCTTC

abundance: NA
v_gene: TRBV6-1
j_gene: TRBJ1-2
d_gene: NA
CDR3aa: CASSVRQNPNYGYTF
CDR3nt: TGTGCCAGCAGTGTTCGACAGAACCCTAACTATGGCTACACCTTC

abundance: NA
v_gene: TRBV5-1
j_gene: TRBJ1-2
d_gene: NA
CDR3aa: CASSLAPGEGGGYTF
CDR3nt: TGCGCCAGCAGCTTGGCCCCAGGGGAAGGGGGTGGCTACACCTTC

abundance: once
v_gene: TRBV9
j_gene: TRBJ2-2
d_gene: NA
CDR3aa: CASSVWEIGELFF
CDR3nt: TGTGCCAGCAGCGTGTGGGAGATCGGGGAGCTGTTTTTT

abundance: NA
v_gene: TRBV2
j_gene: TRBJ1-1
d_gene: TRBD1
CDR3aa: CASSEAPQGVRAFF
CDR3nt: TGTGCCAGCAGTGAAGCCCCCCAGGGGGTTCGGGCTTTCTTT

abundance: NA
v_gene: TRBV5-8
j_gene: TRBJ1-5
d_gene: NA
CDR3aa: CASRRWRSNQPQHF
CDR3nt: TGTGCCAGCAGGAGATGGAGAAGCAATCAGCCCCAGCATTTT

abundance: NA
v_gene: TRBV29-1
j_gene: TRBJ1-1
d_gene: NA
CDR3aa: CSVGTGGLSMNTEAFF
CDR3nt: TGCAGCGTTGGGACGGGAGGGTTGTCGATGAACACTGAAGCTTTCTTT

abundance: NA
v_gene: TRBV6-6
j_gene: TRBJ2-7
d_gene: NA
CDR3aa: CASTLAVPISYEQYF
CDR3nt: TGTGCCAGCACTTTAGCCGTCCCCATTTCCTACGAGCAGTACTTC

abundance: NA
v_gene: TRBV10-1
j_gene: TRBJ1-1
d_gene: TRBD1
CDR3aa: CASSESQGYTEAFF
CDR3nt: TGCGCCAGCAGTGAGTCACAGGGGTACACTGAAGCTTTCTTT

abundance: NA
v_gene: TRBV7-9
j_gene: TRBJ2-3
d_gene: TRBD1
CDR3aa: CASSPPKQGADTQYF
CDR3nt: TGTGCCAGCAGCCCCCCTAAACAGGGGGCAGATACGCAGTATTTT

abundance: once
v_gene: TRBV9
j_gene: TRBJ2-3
d_gene: NA
CDR3aa: CASSVDIRGTDTQYF
CDR3nt: TGTGCCAGCAGCGTAGACATCCGTGGCACAGATACGCAGTATTTT

abundance: NA
v_gene: TRBV18
j_gene: TRBJ2-7
d_gene: NA
CDR3aa: CASSKESSYEQYF
CDR3nt: TGTGCCAGCTCGAAAGAGAGCTCCTACGAGCAGTACTTC

abundance: few
v_gene: TRBV20-1
j_gene: TRBJ1-1
d_gene: NA
CDR3aa: CSGRSNTEAFF
CDR3nt: TGCAGTGGCAGGTCAAACACTGAAGCTTTCTTT

abundance: NA
v_gene: TRBV27
j_gene: TRBJ1-1
d_gene: TRBD1
CDR3aa: CASSRQGEGDTEAFF
CDR3nt: TGTGCCAGCAGTAGACAGGGGGAGGGGGACACTGAAGCTTTCTTT

abundance: NA
v_gene: TRBV27
j_gene: TRBJ1-6
d_gene: NA
CDR3aa: CASSIAPAISPLHF
CDR3nt: TGTGCCAGCAGTATAGCTCCCGCAATTTCACCCCTCCACTTT

abundance: NA
v_gene: TRBV5-4
j_gene: TRBJ2-5
d_gene: NA
CDR3aa: CASSLWQGKETQYF
CDR3nt: TGTGCCAGCAGCTTGTGGCAGGGCAAAGAGACCCAGTACTTC

abundance: once
v_gene: TRBV10-3
j_gene: TRBJ2-5
d_gene: TRBD1
CDR3aa: CAIAAGGEETQYF
CDR3nt: TGTGCCATCGCCGCAGGGGGTGAAGAGACCCAGTACTTC